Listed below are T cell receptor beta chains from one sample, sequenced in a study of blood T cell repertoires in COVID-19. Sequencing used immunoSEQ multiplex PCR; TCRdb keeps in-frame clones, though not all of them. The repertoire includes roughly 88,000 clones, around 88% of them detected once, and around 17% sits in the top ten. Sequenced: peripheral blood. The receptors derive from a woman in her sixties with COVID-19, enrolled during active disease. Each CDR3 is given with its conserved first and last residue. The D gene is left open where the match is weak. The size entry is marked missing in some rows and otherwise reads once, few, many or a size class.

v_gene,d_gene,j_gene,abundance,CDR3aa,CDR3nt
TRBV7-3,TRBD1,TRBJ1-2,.,CASSAGQGMRGYTF,TGTGCCAGCAGCGCGGGACAGGGAATGAGAGGCTACACCTTC
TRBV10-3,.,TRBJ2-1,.,CATAGTYNEQFF,TGTGCCACCGCTGGCACCTACAATGAGCAGTTCTTC
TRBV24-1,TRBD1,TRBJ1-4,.,CATSTSFGTANEKLFF,TGTGCCACCAGTACGTCATTTGGGACAGCAAATGAAAAACTGTTTTTT
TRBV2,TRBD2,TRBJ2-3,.,CARGQGTATSGSTDTQYF,TGTGCCAGGGGGCAGGGGACCGCGACTAGCGGTAGCACAGATACGCAGTATTTT
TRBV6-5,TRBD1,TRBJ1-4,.,CASSMTGNEKLFF,TGTGCCAGCAGTATGACAGGGAATGAAAAACTGTTTTTT
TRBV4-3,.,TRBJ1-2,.,CASSQDSYGYTF,TGCGCCAGCAGCCAAGATAGCTATGGCTACACCTTC
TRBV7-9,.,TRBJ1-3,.,CASSFPGRSRGGTIYF,TGTGCCAGCAGCTTCCCAGGTCGGTCTCGTGGTGGCACCATATATTTT
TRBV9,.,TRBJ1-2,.,CASSVGPQGGYTF,TGTGCCAGCAGCGTTGGGCCGCAGGGAGGCTACACCTTC
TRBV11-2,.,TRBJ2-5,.,CASSLAGGETQYF,TGTGCCAGCAGCTTAGCGGGTGGGGAGACCCAGTACTTC
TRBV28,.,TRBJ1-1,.,CASMVRGTEAFF,TGTGCCAGCATGGTCAGGGGTACTGAAGCTTTCTTT
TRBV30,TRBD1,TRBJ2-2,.,CAWRGTAYTGELFF,TGTGCCTGGAGAGGGACAGCTTACACCGGGGAGCTGTTTTTT
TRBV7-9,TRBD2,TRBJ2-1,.,CASGTSGGNEQFF,TGTGCCTCCGGAACTAGCGGGGGCAATGAGCAGTTCTTC
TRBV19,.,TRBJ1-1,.,CASSIGLEGNTEAFF,TGTGCCAGTAGTATTGGGTTAGAGGGGAACACTGAAGCTTTCTTT
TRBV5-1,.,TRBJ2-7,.,CASSPEAGSSYEQYF,TGCGCCAGCAGCCCCGAGGCGGGGAGCTCCTACGAGCAGTACTTC
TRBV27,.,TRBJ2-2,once,CASSSFSGGITGELFF,TGTGCCAGCAGTTCCTTTTCTGGGGGCATCACCGGGGAGCTGTTTTTT
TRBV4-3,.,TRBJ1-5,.,CASSHQGRGNQPQHF,TGCGCCAGCAGCCACCAGGGGCGAGGCAATCAGCCCCAGCATTTT
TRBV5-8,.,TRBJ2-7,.,CASSLVISSYEQYF,TGTGCCAGCAGCTTGGTCATTAGCTCCTACGAGCAGTACTTC
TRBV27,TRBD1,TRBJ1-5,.,CASSSITGGYQPQHF,TGTGCCAGCAGTTCCATTACAGGGGGCTATCAGCCCCAGCATTTT
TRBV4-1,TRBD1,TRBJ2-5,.,CASSLSRGQGAEETQYF,TGCGCCAGCAGCCTCTCTCGGGGACAGGGTGCGGAGGAGACCCAGTACTTC
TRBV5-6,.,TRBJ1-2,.,CASSSLGAGASGYTF,TGTGCCAGCAGCTCGCTTGGGGCGGGGGCGAGTGGCTACACCTTC
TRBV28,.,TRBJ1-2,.,CASSETDYGYTF,TGTGCCAGCAGTGAGACAGACTATGGCTACACCTTC
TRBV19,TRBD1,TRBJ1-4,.,CASSMTGPGEKLFF,TGTGCCAGTAGTATGACAGGGCCTGGTGAAAAACTGTTTTTT
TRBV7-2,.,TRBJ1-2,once,CASSLGGRLYGYTF,TGTGCCAGCAGCTTAGGTGGCAGGCTTTATGGCTACACCTTC
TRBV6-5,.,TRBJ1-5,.,CASTRGRGQPQHF,TGTGCCAGCACCAGGGGAAGAGGACAGCCCCAGCATTTT
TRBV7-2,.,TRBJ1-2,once,CASSYRDGGYTF,TGTGCCAGCAGCTACAGGGATGGCGGCTACACCTTC
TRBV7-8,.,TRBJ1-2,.,CASSLSPLGTYTF,TGTGCCAGCAGCTTATCCCCCCTTGGCACCTACACCTTC
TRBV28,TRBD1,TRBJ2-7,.,CASSRTGDSYEQYF,TGTGCCAGCAGTAGGACAGGGGACTCCTACGAGCAGTACTTC
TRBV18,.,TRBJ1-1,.,CASSPSVDTEAFF,TGTGCCAGCTCACCATCGGTTGACACTGAAGCTTTCTTT
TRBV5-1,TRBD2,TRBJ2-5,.,CASSVLGGTETQYF,TGCGCCAGCAGCGTGTTGGGGGGGACGGAGACCCAGTACTTC
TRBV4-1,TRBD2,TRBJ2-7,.,CASSLLSGGSSYEQYF,TGCGCCAGCTCACTCCTCAGCGGGGGGTCGTCCTACGAGCAGTACTTC
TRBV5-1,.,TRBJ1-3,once,CASAASSGNTIYF,TGCGCCAGCGCCGCGAGCTCTGGAAACACCATATATTTT
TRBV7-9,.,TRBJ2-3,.,CASSRTIPSTDTQYF,TGTGCCAGCAGCCGGACTATTCCTAGCACAGATACGCAGTATTTT